The source of this T cell receptor beta chain is a study of blood T cell repertoires in COVID-19. Study at large: The origin of the acute and convalescent COVID-19 samples was the United States, Italy and Spain. From T cells, B-cell-depleted T cells, or PBMCs came the material, which was cDNA or gDNA.

This clone was counted once. V was shortened by 7 bases and J by 6 bases, with 20 bases between the two germline ends. This CDR3 comprises 15 residues. Germline values: CDR1 SGHVS, CDR2 FNYEAQ. Authors' methods: Amplified reference gene primers provided the basis for estimating nucleated cell counts. The method was immunoSEQ multiplex PCR; TCRdb's version includes in-frame clones alone and lacks a portion of them. D and trimming were read from the DNA, whereas the V and J calls and clone size are those reported in that table. The sample has about 81,000 clones; around 88% are singletons. Specimen: peripheral blood. The TCR originated in an elderly woman with acute or convalescent COVID-19. The V call is TRBV7-6, the J call TRBJ2-3; D is perhaps TRBD2 (5 bases). The CDR3 DNA reads TGTGCCAGCACCCAGACGGGGTCCTGGACGGATACGCAGTATTTT. This gives the protein CASTQTGSWTDTQYF.